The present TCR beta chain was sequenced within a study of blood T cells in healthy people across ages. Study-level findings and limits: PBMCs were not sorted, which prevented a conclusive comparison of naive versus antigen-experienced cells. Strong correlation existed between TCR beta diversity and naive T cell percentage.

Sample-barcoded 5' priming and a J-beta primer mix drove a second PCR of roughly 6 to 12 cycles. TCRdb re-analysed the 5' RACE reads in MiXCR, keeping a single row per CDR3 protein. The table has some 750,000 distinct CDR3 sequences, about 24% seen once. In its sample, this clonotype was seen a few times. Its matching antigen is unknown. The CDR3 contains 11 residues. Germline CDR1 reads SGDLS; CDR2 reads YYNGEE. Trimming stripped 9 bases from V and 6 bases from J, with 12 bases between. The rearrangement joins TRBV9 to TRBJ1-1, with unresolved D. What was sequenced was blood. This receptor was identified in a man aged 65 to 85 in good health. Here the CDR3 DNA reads TGTGCCACCACCCACCGGGCTGAAGCTTTCTTT. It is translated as CATTHRAEAFF.